The entry below gives a single T cell receptor beta chain sequence along with its context. The authors' processing: Reference gene primer amplification gave nucleated cell count estimates. Data came from immunoSEQ multiplex PCR; TCRdb stores just in-frame clones and leaves some out. The D gene and trimming were derived from the DNA, and the V and J assignments and clone size from that table. The sample lists fewer than 55,000 clones; 82% were seen once. The CDR3 length is 14 residues. From germline, CDR1 is SGHNT and CDR2 YYREEE (reference sequence). With 0 bases clipped from V and 7 bases from J, the junction kept 0 bases outside the gene matches. The source of the sample is a study of blood T cell repertoires in COVID-19. Study details: T cells, B-cell-depleted T cells, or PBMCs supplied cDNA or gDNA.

The specimen was peripheral blood. The V gene is TRBV5-4, the J gene TRBJ1-6; 8 positions agree with TRBD1. This receptor was taken from a human donor with acute or convalescent COVID-19. The donor label of this sample is uncertain. Here the CDR3 reads CASSLGTGNSPLHF. The CDR3 coding sequence is TGTGCCAGCAGCTTGGGGACAGGGAATTCACCCCTCCACTTT.